Following are 18 T cell receptor beta chains from one sample sequenced in a study of T-cell memory formation after mild COVID-19. TCRdb passed the 5' RACE reads through MiXCR, listing each CDR3 protein once. The table includes 45,000 to 55,000 distinct CDR3 sequences, roughly 7% detected once. The source material was PBMCs or a T cell subset sorted from them (not recorded which). The receptors were sampled from a man aged 18 to 35 who had mild COVID-19 (a few samples of this study predate the infection). Cell type and time point are not known.

At least ten counts were recorded for this clonotype. The J gene is TRBJ1-1, the V gene TRBV5-1, with D unresolved. V lost 0 bases, J lost 6 bases, and 12 bases lay in between. The CDR3 contains 14 residues. The germline gives CDR1 SGHRS, CDR2 YFSETQ. The CDR3 is CASSLGLPGSEAFF. CDR3 sequence (DNA): TGCGCCAGCAGCTTGGGGCTCCCAGGTTCTGAAGCTTTCTTT.

Ten or more counts support this clonotype. The chain employs TRBV7-2 and TRBJ2-3, with TRBD1 identical over 9 bases. The V gene's germline CDR1 is SGHTA and CDR2 FQGNSA. After removal of 4 bases from V and 9 bases from J, the junction contained 8 bases not matched to a gene. The CDR3 consists of 14 residues. The CDR3 loop is CASSSTGTGLTQYF. For the CDR3, the DNA is TGTGCCAGCAGCTCTACCGGGACAGGGTTGACGCAGTATTTT.

This clonotype was picked up a small number of times. The V and J genes are TRBV5-1 and TRBJ2-3; possible D gene TRBD2, 6 bases. V lost 4 bases and J lost 4, with 19 bases in between. Germline V gene data show CDR1 as SGHRS and CDR2 as YFSETQ. The CDR3 is 16 amino acids. The CDR3 DNA follows: TGCGCCAGCAGCCCAACCGGGGCGGGGCCCTCAGATACGCAGTATTTT. It is translated as CASSPTGAGPSDTQYF.

The chain carries TRBV6-5 and TRBJ1-4, with D unclear. The CDR3 totals 13 residues. With 8 bases removed from V and 0 bases from J, the gap between germline ends came to 7 bases. Germline CDR1 MNHEY, CDR2 SVGAGI. This CDR3 is CASRGSTNEKLFF. CDR3 nucleotides: TGTGCCAGCCGAGGGTCAACTAATGAAAAACTGTTTTTT.

This clonotype has only a few counts. V and J are TRBV12-3 or TRBV12-4 and TRBJ1-1, with 12 bases aligning to TRBD1. V dropped 8 bases and J dropped 3; count of bases not matched to a gene: 10. This CDR3 region has 16 residues. The DNA of the CDR3 is TGTGCCAGCGCGAACCCGGGACAGGGGGCCGACACTGAAGCTTTCTTT. It translates to CASANPGQGADTEAFF.

V is TRBV14 and J is TRBJ2-7; 9 bases match TRBD1. The CDR3 loop spans 14 amino acids. Germline CDR1 reads SGHDN; CDR2 reads FVKESK. The junction had 2 bases not matched to a gene; V was cut back by 2 bases and J by 3 bases. The chain's CDR3 is CASSQQTGGYEQYF. The DNA of the CDR3 is TGTGCCAGCAGCCAACAGACAGGGGGCTACGAGCAGTACTTC.

The sample holds a few counts of this clonotype. CDR3 sequence reads: CSAPRGGDTQYF. The CDR3 DNA reads TGCAGTGCTCCTAGGGGCGGGGATACGCAGTATTTT. This sequence joins TRBV20-1 and TRBJ2-3; TRBD1 or TRBD2 may be the D gene (5 bases each). Trimming removed 5 bases from V and 6 bases from J, with 12 bases in between. The CDR3 covers 12 residues. Germline CDR1 is DFQATT and CDR2 is SNEGSKA (reference sequence).

The rearrangement joins TRBV3-1 to TRBJ2-7; weak D call: TRBD1 (5 bases). Per the germline V gene, CDR1 is LGHDT and CDR2 is YNNKEL (reference sequence). This CDR3 has 12 residues. V lost 4 bases and J 10 bases, leaving 14 bases between the germline ends. The CDR3 protein is CASSLGVRHQYF. The CDR3 bases are TGTGCCAGCAGCCTAGGGGTCCGCCACCAGTACTTC.

This clonotype was picked up a small number of times. In DNA, the CDR3 is TGTGCCAGCAGTGTCGGGCTAGAAGAGACCCAGTACTTC. Residues: CASSVGLEETQYF. This chain connects TRBV2 to TRBJ2-5; D ambiguous. V was pared by 4 bases and J by 3 bases, with 9 bases between. The CDR3 length is 13 residues. The germline CDR1 and CDR2 sequences are SNHLY and FYNNEI.

The table lists this clonotype with a few counts. The chain joins TRBV18 to TRBJ1-6; D is ambiguous. This CDR3 comprises 13 residues. The V end was cut by 3 bases, the J end by 8 bases, with 8 bases between. Germline CDR1 KGHSH, CDR2 LQKENI. The CDR3 DNA is TGTGCCAGCTCACCGGTTGCAGATTCACCCCTCCACTTT. Residues: CASSPVADSPLHF.

This clonotype was counted at least ten times. The genes are TRBV7-2 and TRBJ2-7; D is possibly TRBD1 (5 bases). The CDR3 is 13 amino acids. V was trimmed by 0 bases and J by 7 bases, leaving 10 bases between them. Germline values: CDR1 SGHTA, CDR2 FQGNSA. The CDR3 reads CASSLAAGYEQYF. The CDR3 DNA follows: TGTGCCAGCAGCTTAGCCGCAGGGTATGAGCAGTACTTC.

On this clonotype: This could be a read error, since a much larger clone is one nucleotide away. V and J are TRBV27 and TRBJ2-1; 7 bases agree with TRBD1. Germline V gives CDR1 MNHEY, CDR2 SMNVEV (reference sequence). The J segment lost 7 bases and the V segment lost 3 bases, leaving 12 bases of the junction unmatched. CDR3 length equals 16 residues. CDR3 region: CASSFLATGHRNEQFF. In DNA, the CDR3 is TGTGCCAGCAGTTTCTTGGCGACAGGGCATAGGAATGAGCAGTTCTTC.

The sample holds a few counts of this clonotype. This rearrangement joins TRBV5-1 to TRBJ1-3; tentatively, D is TRBD1 (5 bases). Germline CDR1 reads SGHRS; CDR2 reads YFSETQ. The V gene lost 0 bases and the J gene lost 0 bases, with 10 bases spanning the gap. The CDR3 is made up of 16 amino acids. In DNA, the CDR3 is TGCGCCAGCAGCTTGGAGGGACTAAACTCTGGAAACACCATATATTTT. Translation: CASSLEGLNSGNTIYF. The entire variable domain, with the rest obtained from reference TRBV5-1 and TRBJ1-3, is as follows: KAGVTQTPRYLIKTRGQQVTLSCSPISGHRSVSWYQQTPGQGLQFLFEYFSETQRNKGNFPGRFSGRQFSNSRSEMNVSTLELGDSALYLCASSLEGLNSGNTIYFGEGSWLTVV.

This clonotype was counted at least ten times. The CDR3 DNA reads as TGTGCCAGCAGCTTCGGGGGGCCCACAGATACGCAGTATTTT. Its translation is CASSFGGPTDTQYF. This rearrangement joins TRBV7-3 to TRBJ2-3; tentative D call: TRBD2 (7 bases). Germline CDR1 and CDR2: SGHTA and FQGTGA. The length of the CDR3 is 14 residues. Trimming removed 3 bases from V and 2 bases from J, with 9 bases in between.

The chain employs TRBV24-1 and TRBJ2-1; D call uncertain. Germline CDR1 and CDR2: KGHDR and SFDVKD. Trimming pared 7 bases from V and 4 bases from J, leaving 16 bases between. The CDR3 is 15 amino acids. This CDR3 is CATSNTLGIYNEQFF. CDR3 DNA sequence: TGTGCCACCAGCAATACCCTAGGGATTTACAATGAGCAGTTCTTC.

This clonotype was counted between two and nine times. The V and J genes are TRBV5-1 and TRBJ1-4; D unclear. Trimming shortened V by 7 bases and J by 4 bases, and 8 bases separated the two germline ends. The CDR3 is 12 residues long. From germline, CDR1 is SGHRS and CDR2 YFSETQ. The CDR3 sequence is CASRPNNEKLFF. For the CDR3, the DNA is TGCGCCAGCCGGCCAAATAATGAAAAACTGTTTTTT.

This clonotype has just a few counts. The rearrangement uses TRBV4-2 and TRBJ2-7; the D is unclear. The CDR3 runs 18 residues. Germline V gene sequence: CDR1 LGHNA, CDR2 YNFKEQ. V lost 0 bases and J lost 3, with 21 bases in between. CDR3 protein: CASSQDSAFSGLDYEQYF. In DNA form, the CDR3 reads TGTGCCAGCAGCCAAGATTCGGCCTTCTCAGGATTGGACTACGAGCAGTACTTC.

This clonotype was observed a few times. The chain has TRBV7-9 and TRBJ2-3; D perhaps matches TRBD2 (5 bases). The germline V gene has CDR1 SEHNR and CDR2 FQNEAQ (reference sequence). The CDR3 spans 15 residues. Trimming left V 11 bases short and J 4 bases short, with 22 bases between. The CDR3 DNA reads TGTGCCGGCGTTAAGGTTTGGAGCGGATCAGATACGCAGTATTTT. It yields the protein CAGVKVWSGSDTQYF.